Listed here are 29 T cell receptor beta chains from one sample, sequenced in a study of blood T cell repertoires in COVID-19. The table came from immunoSEQ multiplex PCR; TCRdb's copy has only in-frame clones and leaves some out. The table lists 100,000 to 150,000 clones, approximately 83% of them singletons. Source material: peripheral blood. The receptors here all came from a man aged 80 or over with active or convalescent COVID-19.

This chain uses TRBV7-9 with TRBJ1-3, with D possibly being TRBD1 (6 bases). CDR1 and CDR2 (germline): SEHNR, FQNEAQ (reference sequence). The V end was cut by 2 bases, the J end by 2 bases, with 13 bases between. This CDR3 has 16 residues. CDR3 region: CASSLRGHRAGNTIYF. The CDR3 DNA reads as TGTGCCAGCAGCTTACGGGGACATCGAGCTGGAAACACCATATATTTT.

This clone was seen only once. The chain combines TRBV13 with TRBJ2-7; 7 bases fit TRBD1. This CDR3 spans 14 amino acids. CDR1 and CDR2 from the germline V gene are PRHDT and FYEKMQ (reference sequence). V lost 6 bases and J lost 2; bases outside the gene matches: 7. The CDR3 loop reads CASRPQGTTYEQYF. The CDR3 DNA is TGTGCCAGCAGACCACAGGGGACGACCTACGAGCAGTACTTC.

The chain has TRBV7-2 and TRBJ2-7; possible D gene TRBD1, 7 bases. The CDR3 runs 13 residues. V lost 1 base to trimming and J lost 6 bases, with 10 bases between them. CDR1 is SGHTA and CDR2 is FQGNSA in the germline V gene. The CDR3 nucleotides read TGTGCCAGCAGCTTAGACAGGGGACTCGAGCAGTACTTC. The encoded protein is CASSLDRGLEQYF.

This clone has just one count. V gene TRBV18 combines with J gene TRBJ2-5; D is ambiguous. The CDR3 covers 12 residues. Trimming pared 2 bases from V and 4 bases from J, leaving 5 bases between. The germline gives CDR1 KGHSH, CDR2 LQKENI. In nucleotides, the CDR3 is TGTGCCAGCTCACCATTGGCAGAGACCCAGTACTTC. Translating gives CASSPLAETQYF.

This rearrangement joins TRBV6-2 or TRBV6-3 to TRBJ2-3; 14 bases are shared with TRBD2. J lost 5 bases, V lost 4 bases, and 14 bases had no gene match. The CDR3 has 19 amino acids. From germline, CDR1 is MNHEY and CDR2 SVGEGT. Here the CDR3 DNA reads TGTGCCAGCAGTTTGGGACTAGCGGGAGTTGGTCAGTTTGGAGATACGCAGTATTTT. Translated: CASSLGLAGVGQFGDTQYF.

CDR3 DNA: TGTGCCAGCAGCCAGAGAGGGGGTGCCACAGATACGCAGTATTTT. This gives the protein CASSQRGGATDTQYF. This chain connects TRBV7-9 to TRBJ2-3, with D tentatively TRBD1 (6 bases). V gave up 5 bases and J gave up 2 bases, with 14 bases separating them. CDR1 SEHNR and CDR2 FQNEAQ come from the germline V gene (reference sequence). The CDR3 is 15 amino acids.

This clone was seen a single time. The V gene is TRBV2, the J gene TRBJ2-5, with D possibly TRBD1 on 5 matching bases. The CDR3 is 14 amino acids. CDR1 is SNHLY, CDR2 FYNNEI, per germline. Trimming took 0 bases from V and 5 from J, leaving 10 bases between them. DNA of the CDR3: TGTGCCAGCAGTGAAGCTAGCTCAGGGGAGACCCAGTACTTC. It codes for CASSEASSGETQYF.

The CDR3 reads CASRRTGGPVYGYTF. Here the CDR3 DNA reads TGTGCCAGCAGACGGACAGGAGGGCCGGTCTATGGCTACACCTTC. The chain links TRBV28 to TRBJ1-2, with 7 bases lining up with TRBD1. The germline V gene has CDR1 MDHEN and CDR2 SYDVKM. Unmatched junction bases numbered 11, after V lost 6 bases and J lost 4 bases. The CDR3 has 15 amino acids.

This chain uses TRBV11-3 with TRBJ2-1; 10 bases are a match to TRBD2. After removal of 5 bases from V and 7 bases from J, the junction contained 14 bases not matched to a gene. Looked up from germline, CDR1 is SGHNT and CDR2 is YENEEA. The CDR3 length is 17 residues. CDR3 nucleotide sequence: TGTGCCAGCAGCCCCCGCGCGGGGCTAGCGGGAGAGAATGAGCAGTTCTTC. This encodes CASSPRAGLAGENEQFF. Full variable domain (remainder filled in from reference TRBV11-3 and TRBJ2-1): EAGVVQSPRYKIIEKKQPVAFWCNPISGHNTLYWYLQNLGQGPELLIRYENEEAVDDSQLPKDRFSAERLKGVDSTLKIQPAELGDSAVYLCASSPRAGLAGENEQFFGPGTRLTVL.

J is TRBJ2-7 and V is TRBV20-1; possibly TRBD1 for D (5 bases). The germline V gene encodes CDR1 DFQATT and CDR2 SNEGSKA (reference sequence). The CDR3 is 11 amino acids. Deletions cut 2 bases from V and 7 bases from J, with 9 bases between. Here the CDR3 reads CSARQGNEQYF. The DNA for the CDR3 is TGCAGTGCTAGACAGGGTAATGAGCAGTACTTC.

This clone was counted at least ten times. J is TRBJ2-7 and V is TRBV7-7; 9 bases are shared with TRBD1. This CDR3 spans 15 amino acids. Germline CDR1 reads SSHAT; CDR2 reads FNYEAQ (reference sequence). J was trimmed by 5 bases and V by 5 bases; bases with no gene match: 10. The CDR3 DNA is TGTGCCAGCAGCCTAAGGGACAGGGTCCAGGACGAGCAGTACTTC. Its translation is CASSLRDRVQDEQYF.

J is TRBJ2-7 and V is TRBV5-1; 7 nucleotides match TRBD2. This CDR3 spans 15 amino acids. The V gene's germline CDR1 is SGHRS and CDR2 YFSETQ. J lost 4 bases, V lost 0 bases, and 7 bases had no gene match. Here the CDR3 DNA reads TGCGCCAGCAGCTTGGAGGGCGGGAGTGGTTACGAGCAGTACTTC. Its protein product is CASSLEGGSGYEQYF. Together with reference TRBV5-1 and TRBJ2-7, the CDR3 gives the full variable domain: KAGVTQTPRYLIKTRGQQVTLSCSPISGHRSVSWYQQTPGQGLQFLFEYFSETQRNKGNFPGRFSGRQFSNSRSEMNVSTLELGDSALYLCASSLEGGSGYEQYFGPGTRLTVT.

V and J are TRBV6-6 and TRBJ2-2; TRBD2 matches at 8 bases. The germline V gene encodes CDR1 MNHNY and CDR2 SVGAGI (reference sequence). The V segment lost 5 bases and the J segment 2 bases; nucleotides outside the gene matches: 4. This CDR3 spans 15 amino acids. This chain's CDR3 is CASSRGLVNTGELFF. The DNA for the CDR3 is TGTGCCAGCAGTAGGGGACTAGTAAACACCGGGGAGCTGTTTTTT.

This chain links TRBV7-9 with TRBJ2-1; 8 bases align to TRBD2. The CDR3 totals 14 residues. The trim removed 5 bases at V and 8 bases at J, leaving 8 bases unmatched. Per germline, CDR1 SEHNR and CDR2 FQNEAQ (reference sequence). For the CDR3, the DNA is TGTGCCAGCAGCCCAGGGGCGGGAGGCCATGAGCAGTTCTTC. Residues: CASSPGAGGHEQFF.

CDR3 protein: CASSPRSQGADTQYF. The CDR3 bases are TGTGCCAGCAGTCCTAGGTCCCAGGGGGCAGATACGCAGTATTTT. The chain recombines TRBV11-3 with TRBJ2-3; 7 bases are shared with TRBD1. V was clipped by 6 bases and J by 4 bases; unmatched bases: 10. The CDR3 covers 15 residues. Germline CDR1 is SGHNT and CDR2 is YENEEA.

The chain recombines TRBV9 with TRBJ2-2; D is unresolved. Per the germline V gene, CDR1 is SGDLS and CDR2 is YYNGEE. V lost 4 bases and J 7 bases, leaving 14 bases between the germline ends. The CDR3 is 14 residues long. The CDR3 is CASSPLLAVGELFF. CDR3 DNA: TGTGCCAGCAGCCCGCTCCTGGCGGTCGGGGAGCTGTTTTTT. The whole variable domain, remainder taken from reference TRBV9 and TRBJ2-2, is DSGVTQTPKHLITATGQRVTLRCSPRSGDLSVYWYQQSLDQGLQFLIQYYNGEERAKGNILERFSAQQFPDLHSELNLSSLELGDSALYFCASSPLLAVGELFFGEGSRLTVL.

The chain is built from TRBV19 and TRBJ1-2, with D maybe TRBD1 (6 bases). Germline values: CDR1 LNHDA, CDR2 SQIVND (reference sequence). Deletions cut 3 bases from V and 3 bases from J, with 14 bases between. The CDR3 runs 15 residues. CDR3 DNA sequence: TGTGCCAGTAGTATTACAGGGTCCCCCTACTATGGCTACACCTTC. Protein: CASSITGSPYYGYTF.

In this sample, this clone turned up once. CDR3 DNA: TGCGCCAGCAGCCCGGTCCTATCTACGAACACTGAAGCTTTCTTT. Translating gives CASSPVLSTNTEAFF. The chain uses TRBV5-1 and TRBJ1-1; no reliable D call. Trimming removed 4 bases from V and 1 base from J, with 14 bases in between. CDR3 length: 15 residues. CDR1 is SGHRS, CDR2 YFSETQ, per germline. The entire variable domain, with the rest obtained from reference TRBV5-1 and TRBJ1-1, is as follows: KAGVTQTPRYLIKTRGQQVTLSCSPISGHRSVSWYQQTPGQGLQFLFEYFSETQRNKGNFPGRFSGRQFSNSRSEMNVSTLELGDSALYLCASSPVLSTNTEAFFGQGTRLTVV.

There are many counts of this clone. The gene calls are TRBV5-6 and TRBJ2-7, with 9 bases that match TRBD1. Per the germline V gene, CDR1 is SGHDT and CDR2 is YYEEEE. The CDR3 runs to 14 residues. V lost 2 bases to trimming and J lost 8 bases; unmatched junction nucleotides: 8. The CDR3 protein is CASSFPGQGFKQYF. The CDR3 DNA reads TGTGCCAGCAGCTTCCCGGGACAGGGCTTTAAGCAGTACTTC.

A word on this clone: Other DNA sequences in the sample encode the same CDR3. The chain links TRBV12-3 or TRBV12-4 to TRBJ1-2; weak D call: TRBD1 (5 bases). The CDR3 covers 11 residues. V gave up 5 bases and J gave up 5 bases, with 6 bases separating them. In nucleotides, the CDR3 is TGTGCCAGCAGTCCAGGGTATGGCTACACCTTC. Encoded protein: CASSPGYGYTF.

The chain links TRBV7-9 to TRBJ1-1; D ambiguous. V lost 2 bases and J lost 4, with 5 bases in between. Germline CDR1 SEHNR, CDR2 FQNEAQ (reference sequence). The CDR3 spans 12 residues. CDR3 sequence: CASSLYITEAFF. The CDR3 coding sequence is TGTGCCAGCAGCTTATATATCACTGAAGCTTTCTTT.

The chain employs TRBV9 and TRBJ2-3; 7 positions match TRBD2. Germline V gene lookup returns CDR1 SGDLS and CDR2 YYNGEE. The CDR3 is 15 amino acids. The V segment lost 0 bases and the J segment 2 bases; nucleotides outside the gene matches: 3. In DNA, the CDR3 is TGTGCCAGCAGCGTAGCGGGAGGAACCACAGATACGCAGTATTTT. Protein product: CASSVAGGTTDTQYF. The full variable domain, rest sourced from reference TRBV9 and TRBJ2-3, is DSGVTQTPKHLITATGQRVTLRCSPRSGDLSVYWYQQSLDQGLQFLIQYYNGEERAKGNILERFSAQQFPDLHSELNLSSLELGDSALYFCASSVAGGTTDTQYFGPGTRLTVL.

The rearrangement joins TRBV20-1 to TRBJ2-1; 10 positions agree with TRBD2. The CDR3 is 16 residues long. Trimming took 3 bases from V and 7 from J; bases not matched to a gene: 12. Germline CDR1 reads DFQATT; CDR2 reads SNEGSKA (reference sequence). This chain's CDR3 is CSASPLVGLASNEQFF. The CDR3 DNA reads TGCAGTGCTAGTCCCCTAGTGGGACTAGCGTCTAATGAGCAGTTCTTC.

This clone appeared a few times. V and J are TRBV19 and TRBJ2-2, with TRBD1 as a possible D gene (5 bases). The CDR3 sequence is 12 residues long. The V gene's germline CDR1 is LNHDA and CDR2 SQIVND (reference sequence). V was clipped by 3 bases and J by 8 bases, with 7 bases between them. DNA of the CDR3: TGTGCCAGTAGTATTAGACAGGGGGAGCTGTTTTTT. This translates into CASSIRQGELFF.

J is TRBJ1-6 and V is TRBV30, with D tentatively TRBD1 (5 bases). This CDR3 is built from 13 residues. Germline assignment: CDR1 GTSNPN and CDR2 SVGIG (reference sequence). Trimming took 6 bases from V and 7 from J, leaving 13 bases between them. CDR3 DNA: TGTGCCTGCAGGACACAAGTGAATTCACCCCTCCACTTT. Translation gives CACRTQVNSPLHF.

This chain joins TRBV9 and TRBJ1-3; tentative D call: TRBD1 (5 bases). The germline gives CDR1 SGDLS, CDR2 YYNGEE. This CDR3 region has 15 residues. V was clipped by 3 bases and J by 8 bases, with 18 bases between them. In nucleotides, the CDR3 is TGTGCCAGCAGCGCTTGGGAGGGGCGACTGGACACCATATATTTT. It is translated as CASSAWEGRLDTIYF. Full variable domain (remainder filled in from reference TRBV9 and TRBJ1-3): DSGVTQTPKHLITATGQRVTLRCSPRSGDLSVYWYQQSLDQGLQFLIQYYNGEERAKGNILERFSAQQFPDLHSELNLSSLELGDSALYFCASSAWEGRLDTIYFGEGSWLTVV.

J is TRBJ1-6 and V is TRBV2; D may be TRBD1 (6 bases). From germline, CDR1 is SNHLY and CDR2 FYNNEI. This CDR3 contains 13 residues. V was shortened by 10 bases and J by 4 bases, with 11 bases between the two germline ends. The DNA of the CDR3 is TGTGCCATCCGGACAGATTATAATTCACCCCTCCACTTT. Translating it yields CAIRTDYNSPLHF.

The CDR3 sequence is CASSGKGLAEPGANVLTF. The CDR3 nucleotides read TGCGCCAGCAGCGGGAAGGGACTAGCGGAGCCTGGGGCCAACGTCCTGACTTTC. J is TRBJ2-6 and V is TRBV5-1; 11 bases align to TRBD2. Germline CDR1 reads SGHRS; CDR2 reads YFSETQ. The V gene end was trimmed by 4 bases and the J gene end by 2 bases; junction bases not matched to a gene: 8. The CDR3 is 18 residues long.

The chain recombines TRBV15 with TRBJ1-1; 8 nucleotides agree with TRBD1. Trimming at V came to 1 base and at J to 2 bases, leaving 6 bases not matched to a gene. Germline V gene sequence: CDR1 LNHNV, CDR2 YYDKDF (reference sequence). The CDR3 covers 16 residues. The CDR3 spells CATSRGTGGTNTEAFF. The CDR3 bases are TGTGCCACCAGCAGAGGAACAGGGGGGACTAACACTGAAGCTTTCTTT.